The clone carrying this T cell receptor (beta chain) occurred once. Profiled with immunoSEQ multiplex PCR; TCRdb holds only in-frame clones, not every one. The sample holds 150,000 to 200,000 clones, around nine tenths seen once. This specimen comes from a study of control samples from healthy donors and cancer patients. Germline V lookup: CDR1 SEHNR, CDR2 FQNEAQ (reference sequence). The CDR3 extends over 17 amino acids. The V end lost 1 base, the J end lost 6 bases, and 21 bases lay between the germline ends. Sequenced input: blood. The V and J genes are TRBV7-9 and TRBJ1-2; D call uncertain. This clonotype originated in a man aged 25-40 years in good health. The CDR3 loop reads CASSLVISGAGEDGYTF. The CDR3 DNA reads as TGTGCCAGCAGCTTAGTGATCAGTGGAGCGGGTGAGGATGGCTACACCTTC.